The sequence of this TCR beta chain was determined in a study of blood T cell repertoires in COVID-19. Background on the study: Material from acute and convalescent COVID-19 was sourced from the United States, Italy and Spain.

Only one count was recorded for this clone. Per the original methods: Amplification with reference gene primers provided the estimates of nucleated cell counts. Sequencing was performed with immunoSEQ multiplex PCR; in TCRdb, only in-frame clones are kept and a portion is missing. D and trimming come from the DNA, and the V and J calls and clone size come from that table. The table lists under 200,000 clones, around nine tenths of them singletons. The V segment lost 5 bases and the J segment 5 bases; nucleotides outside the gene matches: 14. This CDR3 region has 16 residues. Germline V gene lookup returns CDR1 MNHEY and CDR2 SMNVEV (reference sequence).

Input material: peripheral blood. The TCR comes from a man between 60 and 75 years old with COVID-19, enrolled during active disease. The chain joins TRBV27 to TRBJ2-5; TRBD1 aligns across 7 bases. CDR3 protein: CASSRGGAGSWETQYF. The CDR3 region has the DNA TGTGCCAGCAGTCGAGGGGGCGCTGGTTCATGGGAGACCCAGTACTTC.